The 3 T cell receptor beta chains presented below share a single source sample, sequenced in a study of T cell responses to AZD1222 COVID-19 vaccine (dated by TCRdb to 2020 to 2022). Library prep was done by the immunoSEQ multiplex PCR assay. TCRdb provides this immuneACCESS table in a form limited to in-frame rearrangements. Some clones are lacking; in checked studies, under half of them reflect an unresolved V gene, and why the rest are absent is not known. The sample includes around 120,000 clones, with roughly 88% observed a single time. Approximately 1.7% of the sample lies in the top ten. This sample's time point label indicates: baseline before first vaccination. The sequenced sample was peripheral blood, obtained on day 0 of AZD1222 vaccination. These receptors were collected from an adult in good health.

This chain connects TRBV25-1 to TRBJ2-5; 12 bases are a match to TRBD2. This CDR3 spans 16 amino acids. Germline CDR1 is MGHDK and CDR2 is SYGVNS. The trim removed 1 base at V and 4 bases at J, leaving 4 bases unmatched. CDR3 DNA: TGTGCCAGCAGTGAATCACTAGCGGGGGGAGGAGAGACCCAGTACTTC. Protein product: CASSESLAGGGETQYF.

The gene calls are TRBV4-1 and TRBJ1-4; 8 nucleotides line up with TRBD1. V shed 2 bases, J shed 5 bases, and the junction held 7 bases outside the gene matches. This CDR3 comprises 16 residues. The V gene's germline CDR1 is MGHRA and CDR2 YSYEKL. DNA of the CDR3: TGCGCCAGCAGCCAACCCATCAGGGGGCGGAATGAAAAACTGTTTTTT. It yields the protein CASSQPIRGRNEKLFF.

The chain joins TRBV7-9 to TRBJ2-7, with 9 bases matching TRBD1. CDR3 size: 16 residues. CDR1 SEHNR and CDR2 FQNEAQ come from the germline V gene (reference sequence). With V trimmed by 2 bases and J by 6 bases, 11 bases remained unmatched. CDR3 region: CASSLPPGQGLFEQYF. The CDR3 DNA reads TGTGCCAGCAGCTTACCCCCTGGACAGGGGCTGTTCGAGCAGTACTTC.